The 11 T cell receptor beta chains presented below share a single source sample, sequenced in a study of regulatory T cells in long-lasting Graves disease. Stated time point: newly diagnosed GD, antithyroid drugs for less than 3 months. PBMC RNA served as the TCR library source. To make TCR beta libraries, researchers used iRepertoire HTBI primers and Arm-PCR of CDR3 regions. TCRdb reanalysed the multiplex PCR reads using MiXCR and keeps one entry per CDR3 protein. The sample records 400,000 to 500,000 distinct CDR3 sequences, approximately 16% being singletons. This same sample was also part of a study on T cells in Graves' hyperthyroidism and ophthalmopathy.

The material sequenced was peripheral blood mononuclear cells (PBMCs), taken at new diagnosis, from a patient treated with antithyroid drugs. The receptors here all came from a woman aged 40 to 50 with Graves disease.

This clonotype has a count of ten or more. The gene calls are TRBV20-1 and TRBJ2-2; 7 nucleotides match TRBD2. V trimming: 5 bases; J trimming: 2 bases; junction bases outside the gene matches: 2. The CDR3 is 13 amino acids. The germline V gene has CDR1 DFQATT and CDR2 SNEGSKA (reference sequence). This CDR3 reads CSAGLDNTGELFF. The CDR3 DNA follows: TGCAGTGCTGGACTAGACAACACCGGGGAGCTGTTTTTT.

This clonotype showed up many times. CDR3 DNA sequence: TGTGCCAGCAGTGATTCGATGAGCTCCTACAATGAGCAGTTCTTC. It encodes CASSDSMSSYNEQFF. This chain uses TRBV2 with TRBJ2-1; D is ambiguous. The CDR3 extends over 15 amino acids. Per germline, CDR1 SNHLY and CDR2 FYNNEI. V lost 3 bases and J 0 bases, leaving 9 bases between the germline ends.

This clonotype showed up many times. The chain couples TRBV7-9 to TRBJ2-1; 8 nucleotides agree with TRBD1. The CDR3 is 11 residues long. From germline, CDR1 is SEHNR and CDR2 FQNEAQ (reference sequence). V lost 8 bases, J lost 8 bases, and 2 bases stayed unmatched. The CDR3: CASVQGDEQFF. Here the CDR3 DNA reads TGTGCCAGCGTACAGGGGGATGAGCAGTTCTTC.

This clonotype was counted ten times or more. The chain joins TRBV29-1 to TRBJ1-1, with 8 nucleotides matching TRBD1. Germline lookup yields CDR1 SQVTM and CDR2 ANQGSEA. CDR3 length equals 16 residues. With V trimmed by 8 bases and J by 0 bases, 14 bases remained unmatched. The CDR3, as DNA: TGCAGCTCCGCAGGGGGCGCGAACCTTATGAACACTGAAGCTTTCTTT. The encoded protein is CSSAGGANLMNTEAFF. Combining the CDR3 with reference TRBV29-1 and TRBJ1-1 gives the whole variable domain SAVISQKPSRDICQRGTSLTIQCQVDSQVTMMFWYRQQPGQSLTLIATANQGSEATYESGFVIDKFPISRPNLTFSTLTVSNMSPEDSSIYLCSSAGGANLMNTEAFFGQGTRLTVV.

The gene calls are TRBV19 and TRBJ2-4; 7 bases line up with TRBD1. The junction had 10 bases not matched to a gene; V was cut back by 5 bases and J by 6 bases. This CDR3 is built from 15 residues. Germline V gives CDR1 LNHDA, CDR2 SQIVND (reference sequence). In nucleotides, the CDR3 is TGTGCCAGTAGTGCCTCGACAGGGCTGGGAAACATTCAGTACTTC. This gives the protein CASSASTGLGNIQYF. The variable domain in full, completed from reference TRBV19 and TRBJ2-4, reads DGGITQSPKYLFRKEGQNVTLSCEQNLNHDAMYWYRQDPGQGLRLIYYSQIVNDFQKGDIAEGYSVSREKKESFPLTVTSAQKNPTAFYLCASSASTGLGNIQYFGAGTRLSVL.

The rearrangement uses TRBV30 and TRBJ1-4; D perhaps matches TRBD1 (6 bases). CDR1 and CDR2 (germline): GTSNPN, SVGIG (reference sequence). Trimming removed 2 bases from V and 11 bases from J, with 15 bases in between. CDR3 length equals 13 residues. As DNA, the CDR3 is TGTGCCTGGAGTAGCCAGGGGCTCAAGAAACTGTTTTTT. Residues: CAWSSQGLKKLFF.

This clonotype was detected many times. V gene TRBV11-1 combines with J gene TRBJ2-3; 7 bases match TRBD2. CDR3 length equals 14 residues. Germline loops: CDR1 SGHAT, CDR2 FQDESV (reference sequence). The trim removed 4 bases at V and 2 bases at J, leaving 3 bases unmatched. CDR3 sequence: CASSSGGFTDTQYF. CDR3 in DNA: TGTGCCAGCAGCTCGGGAGGCTTCACAGATACGCAGTATTTT. The variable domain in full, completed from reference TRBV11-1 and TRBJ2-3, reads EAEVAQSPRYKITEKSQAVAFWCDPISGHATLYWYRQILGQGPELLVQFQDESVVDDSQLPKDRFSAERLKGVDSTLKIQPAELGDSAMYLCASSSGGFTDTQYFGPGTRLTVL.

The chain joins TRBV6-1 to TRBJ1-5, with unresolved D. The CDR3 has 13 residues. V dropped 3 bases and J dropped 4 bases, with 7 bases sitting between them. In germline, CDR1 is MNHNS, CDR2 SASEGT. Here the CDR3 reads CASSDRTNQPQHF. Written as DNA, the CDR3 is TGTGCCAGCAGTGACAGGACGAATCAGCCCCAGCATTTT.

This clonotype showed up just a few times. V and J are TRBV20-1 and TRBJ2-1, with 7 nucleotides matching TRBD2. This CDR3 contains 15 residues. With 5 bases clipped from V and 0 bases from J, the junction kept 7 bases outside the gene matches. Germline V gives CDR1 DFQATT, CDR2 SNEGSKA (reference sequence). CDR3 loop: CSAAQRTSSYNEQFF. CDR3 coding DNA: TGCAGTGCTGCCCAGCGGACTAGCTCCTACAATGAGCAGTTCTTC.

This clonotype appeared many times. This chain uses TRBV27 with TRBJ1-1; no firm D call. Germline values: CDR1 MNHEY, CDR2 SMNVEV (reference sequence). This CDR3 has 16 residues. V was trimmed by 2 bases and J by 0 bases, leaving 13 bases between them. The CDR3 DNA reads TGTGCCAGCAGTTTACGATGGTTGCCCATGAACACTGAAGCTTTCTTT. It specifies CASSLRWLPMNTEAFF.

This clonotype was seen at least ten times. At one of its ends the junction is not consistent with the germline gene, which may arise from a read error. The chain is built from TRBV6-1 and TRBJ1-1, with 7 bases aligning to TRBD1. This CDR3 region has 14 residues. CDR1 and CDR2 (germline): MNHNS, SASEGT. Here the CDR3 reads CASREGTDGREAFF. The CDR3 coding sequence is TGTGCCAGCAGGGAAGGGACAGACGGGCGTGAAGCTTTCTTT.